Listed here are 3 T cell receptor beta chains from one sample, sequenced in a study of early T cells in non-severe SARS-CoV-2 infection. TCRdb re-derived calls from the 5' RACE reads in MiXCR, one entry per CDR3 protein. The sample consists of 60,000 or so distinct CDR3 sequences, around 9.3% of them appearing once. The sample here was whole blood, taken at baseline. The receptors come from an adult who was a healthcare worker with PCR-confirmed SARS-CoV-2 infection or an uninfected control (not recorded which).

The chain couples TRBV18 to TRBJ2-3; D remains unclear. The V gene lost 6 bases and the J gene lost 4 bases, with 8 bases spanning the gap. The CDR3 spans 12 residues. Germline V gene lookup returns CDR1 KGHSH and CDR2 LQKENI. The CDR3 region is CASSPTPDTQYF. The CDR3 DNA reads TGTGCCAGCTCCCCCACCCCAGATACGCAGTATTTT.

This clonotype was observed at least ten times. The genes are TRBV7-2 and TRBJ2-7, with TRBD2 matching 10 bases. Germline V gives CDR1 SGHTA, CDR2 FQGNSA. With V trimmed by 2 bases and J by 3 bases, 1 base remained unmatched. The CDR3 extends over 14 amino acids. The CDR3 protein is CASSLSGRVYEQYF. CDR3 nucleotides: TGTGCCAGCAGCTTAAGCGGGAGGGTCTACGAGCAGTACTTC.

This clonotype was counted between two and nine times. This chain connects TRBV20-1 to TRBJ2-6, with D possibly matching TRBD1 (5 bases). Germline CDR1 reads DFQATT; CDR2 reads SNEGSKA (reference sequence). CDR3 size: 15 residues. The V end was cut by 5 bases, the J end by 2 bases, with 13 bases between. DNA of the CDR3: TGCAGTGCTCGCAGGGATTCGGCTGGGGCCAACGTCCTGACTTTC. This gives the protein CSARRDSAGANVLTF.